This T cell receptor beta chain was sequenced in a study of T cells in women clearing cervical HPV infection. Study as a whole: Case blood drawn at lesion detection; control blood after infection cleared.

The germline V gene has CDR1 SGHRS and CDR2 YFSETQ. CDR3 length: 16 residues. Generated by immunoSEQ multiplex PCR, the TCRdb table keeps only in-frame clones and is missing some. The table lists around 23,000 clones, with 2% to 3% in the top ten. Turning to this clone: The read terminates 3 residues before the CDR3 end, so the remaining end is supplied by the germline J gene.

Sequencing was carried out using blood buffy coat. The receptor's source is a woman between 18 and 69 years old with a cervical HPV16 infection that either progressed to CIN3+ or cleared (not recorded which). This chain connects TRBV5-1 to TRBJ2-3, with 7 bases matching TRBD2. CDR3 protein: CASSIGAQLAQETQYF. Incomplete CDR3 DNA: TGCGCCAGCAGCATTGGTGCCCAACTAGCGCAAGAGACG.